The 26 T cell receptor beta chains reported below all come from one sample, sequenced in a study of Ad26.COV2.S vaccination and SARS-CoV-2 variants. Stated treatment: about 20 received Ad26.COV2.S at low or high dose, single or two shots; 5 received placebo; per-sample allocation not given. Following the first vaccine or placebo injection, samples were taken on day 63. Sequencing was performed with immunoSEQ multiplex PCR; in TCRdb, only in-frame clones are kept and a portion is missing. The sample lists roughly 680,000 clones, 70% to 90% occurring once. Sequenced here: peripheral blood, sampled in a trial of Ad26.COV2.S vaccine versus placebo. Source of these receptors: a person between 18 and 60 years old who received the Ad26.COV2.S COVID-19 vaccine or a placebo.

The DNA of the CDR3 is TGTGCCAGCAGCCTGGGACAGGGCCAGGGCTACACCTTC. Its protein is CASSLGQGQGYTF. This sequence joins TRBV7-3 and TRBJ1-2; 9 bases fit TRBD1. This CDR3 is built from 13 residues. V shed 5 bases, J shed 8 bases, and the junction held 6 bases outside the gene matches. CDR1 is SGHTA, CDR2 FQGTGA, per germline. The full variable domain, its missing parts supplied by reference TRBV7-3 and TRBJ1-2, is GAGVSQTPSNKVTEKGKYVELRCDPISGHTALYWYRQSLGQGPEFLIYFQGTGAADDSGLPNDRFFAVRPEGSVSTLKIQRTERGDSAVYLCASSLGQGQGYTFGSGTRLTVV.

CDR3 loop: CASSLTGKRTEAFF. CDR3 DNA: TGTGCCAGCAGTTTGACAGGGAAGAGGACTGAAGCTTTCTTT. V and J are TRBV5-6 and TRBJ1-1, with 7 bases matching TRBD1. CDR3 size: 14 residues. The germline CDR1 and CDR2 sequences are SGHDT and YYEEEE. Trimming removed 5 bases from V and 5 bases from J; junction bases left unmatched: 9.

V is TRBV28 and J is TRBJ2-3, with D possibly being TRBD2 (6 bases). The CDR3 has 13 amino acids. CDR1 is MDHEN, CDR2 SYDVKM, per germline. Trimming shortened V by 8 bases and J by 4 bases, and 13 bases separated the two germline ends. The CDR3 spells CASRKRLADTQYF. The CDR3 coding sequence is TGTGCCAGCCGCAAACGACTAGCAGATACGCAGTATTTT.

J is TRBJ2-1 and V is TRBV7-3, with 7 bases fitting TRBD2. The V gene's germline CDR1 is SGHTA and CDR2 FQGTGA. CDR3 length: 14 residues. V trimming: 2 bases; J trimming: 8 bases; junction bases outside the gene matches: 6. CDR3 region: CASSLYGEGDEQFF. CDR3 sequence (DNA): TGTGCCAGCAGCTTATATGGGGAGGGCGATGAGCAGTTCTTC.

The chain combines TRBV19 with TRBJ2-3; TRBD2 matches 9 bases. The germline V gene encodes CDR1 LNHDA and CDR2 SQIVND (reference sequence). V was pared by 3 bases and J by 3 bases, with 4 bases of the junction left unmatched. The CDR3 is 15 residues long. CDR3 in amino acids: CASSIISGGTDTQYF. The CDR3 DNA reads TGTGCCAGTAGTATCATTAGCGGGGGAACAGATACGCAGTATTTT.

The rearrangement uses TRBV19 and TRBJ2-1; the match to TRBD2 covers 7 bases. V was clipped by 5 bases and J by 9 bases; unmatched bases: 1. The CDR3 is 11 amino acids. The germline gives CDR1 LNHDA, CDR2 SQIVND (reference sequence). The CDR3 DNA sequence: TGTGCCAGTAGTCTAGCGGTTGAGCAGTTCTTC. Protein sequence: CASSLAVEQFF.

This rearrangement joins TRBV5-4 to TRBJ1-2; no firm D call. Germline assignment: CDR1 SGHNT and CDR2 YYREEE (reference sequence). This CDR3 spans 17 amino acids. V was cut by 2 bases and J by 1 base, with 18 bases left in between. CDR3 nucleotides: TGTGCCAGCAGCTTAGACGGAAATTTGCCAAATAACTATGGCTACACCTTC. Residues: CASSLDGNLPNNYGYTF.

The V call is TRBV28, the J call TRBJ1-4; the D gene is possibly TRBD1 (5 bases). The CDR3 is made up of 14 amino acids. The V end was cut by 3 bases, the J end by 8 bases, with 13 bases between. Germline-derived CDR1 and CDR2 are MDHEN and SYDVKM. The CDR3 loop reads CASSLRGLREKLFF. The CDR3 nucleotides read TGTGCCAGCAGTTTGCGGGGCCTACGCGAAAAACTGTTTTTT. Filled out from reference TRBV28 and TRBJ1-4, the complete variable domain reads DVKVTQSSRYLVKRTGEKVFLECVQDMDHENMFWYRQDPGLGLRLIYFSYDVKMKEKGDIPEGYSVSREKKERFSLILESASTNQTSMYLCASSLRGLREKLFFGSGTQLSVL.

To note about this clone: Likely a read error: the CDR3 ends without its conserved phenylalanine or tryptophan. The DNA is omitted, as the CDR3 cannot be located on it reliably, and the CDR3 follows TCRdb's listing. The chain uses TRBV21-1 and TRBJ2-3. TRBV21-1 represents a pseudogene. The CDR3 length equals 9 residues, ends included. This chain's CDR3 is CASSNGPDR.

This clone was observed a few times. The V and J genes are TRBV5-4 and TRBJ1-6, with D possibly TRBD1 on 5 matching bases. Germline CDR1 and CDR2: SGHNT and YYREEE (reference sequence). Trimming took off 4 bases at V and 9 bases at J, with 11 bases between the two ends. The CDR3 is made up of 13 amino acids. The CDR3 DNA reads TGTGCCAGCAGCATCTTCCAGGGTTCACCCCTCCACTTT. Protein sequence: CASSIFQGSPLHF.

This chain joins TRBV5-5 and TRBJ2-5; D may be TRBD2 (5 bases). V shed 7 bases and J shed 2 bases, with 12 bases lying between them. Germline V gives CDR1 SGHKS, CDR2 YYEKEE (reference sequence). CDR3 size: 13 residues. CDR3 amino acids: CASSEGSQETQYF. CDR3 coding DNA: TGTGCCAGCTCCGAGGGCAGTCAAGAGACCCAGTACTTC.

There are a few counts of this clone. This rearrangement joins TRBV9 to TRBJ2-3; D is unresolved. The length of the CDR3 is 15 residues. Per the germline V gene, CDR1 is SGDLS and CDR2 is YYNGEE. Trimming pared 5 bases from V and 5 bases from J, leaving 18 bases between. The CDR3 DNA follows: TGTGCCAGCAGTTCCGGTCTAGGAGTATTAGATACGCAGTATTTT. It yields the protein CASSSGLGVLDTQYF.

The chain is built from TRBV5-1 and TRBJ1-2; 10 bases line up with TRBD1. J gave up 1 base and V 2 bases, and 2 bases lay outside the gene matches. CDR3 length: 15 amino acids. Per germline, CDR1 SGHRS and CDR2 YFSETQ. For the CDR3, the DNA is TGCGCCAGCAGCTTCGGGACAGGGGTTAACTATGGCTACACCTTC. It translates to CASSFGTGVNYGYTF. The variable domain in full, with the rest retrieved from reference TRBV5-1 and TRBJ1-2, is KAGVTQTPRYLIKTRGQQVTLSCSPISGHRSVSWYQQTPGQGLQFLFEYFSETQRNKGNFPGRFSGRQFSNSRSEMNVSTLELGDSALYLCASSFGTGVNYGYTFGSGTRLTVV.

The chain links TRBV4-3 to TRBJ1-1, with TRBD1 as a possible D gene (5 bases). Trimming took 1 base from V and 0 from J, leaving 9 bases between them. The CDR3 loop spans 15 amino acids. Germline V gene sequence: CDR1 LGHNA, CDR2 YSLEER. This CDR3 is CASSQVRDLNTEAFF. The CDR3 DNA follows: TGCGCCAGCAGCCAAGTACGGGACCTGAACACTGAAGCTTTCTTT.

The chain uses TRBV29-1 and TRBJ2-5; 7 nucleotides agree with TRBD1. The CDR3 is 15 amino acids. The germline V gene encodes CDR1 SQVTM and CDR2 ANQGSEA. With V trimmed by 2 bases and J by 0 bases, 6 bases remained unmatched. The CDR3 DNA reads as TGCAGCGTTGAAAGGACAGGTTCTTACCAAGAGACCCAGTACTTC. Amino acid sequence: CSVERTGSYQETQYF.

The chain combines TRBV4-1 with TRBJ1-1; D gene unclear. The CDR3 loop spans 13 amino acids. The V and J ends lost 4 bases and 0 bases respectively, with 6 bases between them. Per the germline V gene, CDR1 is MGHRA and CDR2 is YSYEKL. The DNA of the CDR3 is TGCGCCAGCAGCCCTGTAATGAACACTGAAGCTTTCTTT. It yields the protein CASSPVMNTEAFF.

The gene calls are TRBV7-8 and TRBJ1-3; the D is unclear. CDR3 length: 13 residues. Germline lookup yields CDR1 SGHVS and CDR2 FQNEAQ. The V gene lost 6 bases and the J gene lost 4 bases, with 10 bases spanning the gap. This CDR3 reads CASRLSGGNTIYF. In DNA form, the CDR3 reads TGTGCCAGCAGGCTGTCGGGGGGAAACACCATATATTTT.

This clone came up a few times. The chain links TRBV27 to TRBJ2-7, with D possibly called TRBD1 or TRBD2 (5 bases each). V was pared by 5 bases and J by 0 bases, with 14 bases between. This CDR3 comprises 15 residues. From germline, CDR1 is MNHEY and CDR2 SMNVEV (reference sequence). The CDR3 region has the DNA TGTGCCAGCAGTCCTCCGGGGCTCGTCTCCTACGAGCAGTACTTC. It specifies CASSPPGLVSYEQYF.

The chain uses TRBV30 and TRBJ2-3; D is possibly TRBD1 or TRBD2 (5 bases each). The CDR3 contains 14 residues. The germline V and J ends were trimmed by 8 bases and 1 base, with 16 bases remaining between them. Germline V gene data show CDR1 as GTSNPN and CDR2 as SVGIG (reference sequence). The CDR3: CARRDPTGTDTQYF. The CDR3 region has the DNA TGTGCCCGTAGGGACCCCACTGGCACAGATACGCAGTATTTT.

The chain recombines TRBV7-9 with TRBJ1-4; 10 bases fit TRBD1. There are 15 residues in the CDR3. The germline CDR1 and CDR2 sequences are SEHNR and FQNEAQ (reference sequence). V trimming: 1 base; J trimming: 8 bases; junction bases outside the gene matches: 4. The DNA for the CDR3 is TGTGCCAGCAGCTTAGGGGACAGGGGCGGCGAAAAACTGTTTTTT. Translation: CASSLGDRGGEKLFF.

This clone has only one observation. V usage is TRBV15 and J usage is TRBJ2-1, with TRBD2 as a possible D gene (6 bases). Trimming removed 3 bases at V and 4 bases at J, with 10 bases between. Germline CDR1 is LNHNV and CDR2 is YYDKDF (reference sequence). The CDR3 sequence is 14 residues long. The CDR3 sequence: CATSRQAGYNEQFF. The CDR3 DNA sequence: TGTGCCACCAGCAGGCAGGCGGGATACAATGAGCAGTTCTTC.

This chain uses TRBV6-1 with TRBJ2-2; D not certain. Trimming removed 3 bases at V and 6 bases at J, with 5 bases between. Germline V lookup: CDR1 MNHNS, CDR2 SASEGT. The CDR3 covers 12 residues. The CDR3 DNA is TGTGCCAGCAGTGATAATCCCGGGGAGCTGTTTTTT. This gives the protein CASSDNPGELFF.

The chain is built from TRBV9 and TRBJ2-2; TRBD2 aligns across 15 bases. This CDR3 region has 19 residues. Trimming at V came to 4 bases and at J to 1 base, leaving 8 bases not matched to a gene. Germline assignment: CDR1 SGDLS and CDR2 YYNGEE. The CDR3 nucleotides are TGTGCCAGCAGCCCCCGGACTAGCGGGGGGGCCGGGAACACCGGGGAGCTGTTTTTT. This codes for CASSPRTSGGAGNTGELFF.

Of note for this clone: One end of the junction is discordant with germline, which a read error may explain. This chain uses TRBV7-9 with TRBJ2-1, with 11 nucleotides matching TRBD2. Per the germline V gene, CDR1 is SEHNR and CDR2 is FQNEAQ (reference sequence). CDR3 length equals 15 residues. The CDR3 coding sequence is TGTGCCAGCAGCATAGCGGGAGGGCCACACAATGAGCAGTTCTTC. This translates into CASSIAGGPHNEQFF.

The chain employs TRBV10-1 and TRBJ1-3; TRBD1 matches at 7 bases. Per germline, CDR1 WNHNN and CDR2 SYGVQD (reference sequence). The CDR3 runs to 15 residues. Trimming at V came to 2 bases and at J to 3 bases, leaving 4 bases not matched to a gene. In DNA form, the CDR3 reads TGCGCCAGCAGTGAGGACAGGGCCGGTGGAAACACCATATATTTT. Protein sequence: CASSEDRAGGNTIYF.

The CDR3: CASSSRDTRNTGELFF. CDR3 coding DNA: TGTGCCAGCAGCTCCCGGGACACCCGGAACACCGGGGAGCTGTTTTTT. The chain combines TRBV7-2 with TRBJ2-2, with D possibly TRBD1 on 6 matching bases. Trimming stripped 4 bases from V and 1 base from J, with 13 bases between. CDR3 length: 16 residues. Germline V gene sequence: CDR1 SGHTA, CDR2 FQGNSA.